This T cell receptor (beta chain) derives from a study of shared clonotypes between healthy human individuals. Study summary: A donor's plate count was three for CD4 naive and three for CD4 memory; CD8 naive had two and CD8 memory one. General study findings and limits: Clonotypes which were not shared had lower generation probabilities than clonotypes that all four donors shared.

There were only Caucasian adults among the donors, and all lived in Nashville, Tennessee. A remark on this clone: Antigen: not known.

Every immunoSEQ plate was one replicate of a subset's evenly spread DNA. Assay used: immunoSEQ multiplex PCR; TCRdb lists only in-frame clones, some missing. The sample yields under 200,000 clones, about 93% seen once. The CDR3 covers 16 residues. Germline trimming cut 3 bases from V and 5 bases from J; bases unmatched to any gene: 10. Germline CDR1 MNHEY, CDR2 SVGAGI. This TCR was sampled from a woman aged 25 to 39 in good health. V gene TRBV6-5 combines with J gene TRBJ2-3, with TRBD2 matching over 8 bases. Sequences were obtained from naive CD4+ T cells sorted from blood. The sample's subset: CD45RA+ positively selected. The CDR3 region has the DNA TGTGCCAGCAGTTATTCGGGAGGGCGAGTAGGAGATACGCAGTATTTT. It specifies CASSYSGGRVGDTQYF.